This TCR beta chain derives from a study of breast tumors, draining lymph nodes, adjacent tissues. Details on this clonotype: Its target is unknown.

General study points: Tumor T cell lymph node origin was a supported hypothesis, not proven. Tumor repertoires ranked between lymph nodes and nontumor tissue in diversity, with V and J gene preferences. Compared with basal-like, luminal-like tumors shared significantly more repertoire with nontumor tissue. Findings are consistent with lymph node origin and intratumoral expansion of most tumor T cells.

With V trimmed by 4 bases and J by 0 bases, 15 bases remained unmatched. From germline, CDR1 is SEHNR and CDR2 FQNEAQ (reference sequence). The CDR3 is 20 residues long. TCRdb passed the multiplex PCR reads through MiXCR, listing each CDR3 protein once. The table lists 150,000 to 200,000 distinct CDR3 sequences, roughly a third of them singletons. Samples came from axillary lymph nodes draining the breast cancer. Material for sequencing was axillary lymph node tissue. This rearrangement joins TRBV7-9 to TRBJ2-6; TRBD1 aligns across 7 bases. The origin of this receptor is a female donor with breast cancer. Some clones in this sample may be carry-over from other donors' samples. The CDR3 DNA reads TGTGCCAGCAGCTCCCTGGACGGGACAGAACTTAGCTCTGGGGCCAACGTCCTGACTTTC. Residues: CASSSLDGTELSSGANVLTF.